The 15 T cell receptor beta chains below come from one sample, sequenced in a study of blood T cell repertoires in COVID-19. Produced via immunoSEQ multiplex PCR; TCRdb's table is partial and in-frame only. The profile shows about 150,000 clones, approximately 91% of them singletons. The sample taken for sequencing was peripheral blood. The receptors were gathered from a woman in her seventies with acute or convalescent COVID-19.

The chain carries TRBV5-1 and TRBJ1-5; unclear D gene. Germline CDR1 reads SGHRS; CDR2 reads YFSETQ. The V end lost 3 bases, the J end lost 7 bases, and 17 bases lay between the germline ends. This CDR3 spans 15 amino acids. CDR3 amino acids: CASSSEPEASQPQHF. The CDR3 DNA sequence: TGCGCCAGCAGCTCGGAACCTGAGGCTTCGCAGCCCCAGCATTTT.

The gene calls are TRBV4-3 and TRBJ2-7, with a weak D call TRBD2 (5 bases). The CDR3 is 18 amino acids. V gave up 0 bases and J gave up 3 bases, with 21 bases separating them. The germline V gene has CDR1 LGHNA and CDR2 YSLEER. The CDR3 here is CASSQDLGGGRTHYEQYF. The CDR3, as DNA: TGCGCCAGCAGCCAAGATCTTGGCGGAGGACGTACTCACTACGAGCAGTACTTC.

V gene TRBV2 combines with J gene TRBJ2-2, with 8 bases identical to TRBD1. The CDR3 has 18 amino acids. The V segment lost 5 bases and the J segment 4 bases; nucleotides outside the gene matches: 15. Germline CDR1 and CDR2: SNHLY and FYNNEI. The chain's CDR3 is CASSLQGARMRVTGELFF. The CDR3 DNA follows: TGTGCCAGCAGTCTCCAGGGGGCGCGTATGAGGGTCACCGGGGAGCTGTTTTTT.

This clone was seen only once. J is TRBJ2-3 and V is TRBV7-2, with TRBD2 matching over 11 bases. The junction had 9 bases not matched to a gene; V was cut back by 3 bases and J by 4 bases. Germline V lookup: CDR1 SGHTA, CDR2 FQGNSA. This CDR3 region has 17 residues. The CDR3 DNA is TGTGCCAGCAGCTTTCTCCTAGCGGGGGGCCGTTCAGATACGCAGTATTTT. Protein sequence: CASSFLLAGGRSDTQYF.

The J gene is TRBJ1-5, the V gene TRBV19; D unclear. The CDR3 extends over 17 amino acids. Per the germline V gene, CDR1 is LNHDA and CDR2 is SQIVND (reference sequence). The V end lost 4 bases, the J end lost 1 base, and 17 bases lay between the germline ends. For the CDR3, the DNA is TGTGCCAGTAGTAAAAAAGGAGGAGACACGAGCAATCAGCCCCAGCATTTT. This translates into CASSKKGGDTSNQPQHF.

The chain combines TRBV28 with TRBJ1-4, with D perhaps TRBD1 (5 bases). This CDR3 spans 14 amino acids. The germline V gene has CDR1 MDHEN and CDR2 SYDVKM. V lost 5 bases to trimming and J lost 5 bases, with 12 bases between them. The CDR3 here is CASSLPDRNEKLFF. CDR3 DNA sequence: TGTGCCAGCAGTCTCCCTGACAGAAATGAAAAACTGTTTTTT.

The chain joins TRBV18 to TRBJ2-1, with D perhaps matching TRBD1 (5 bases). The CDR3 has 14 amino acids. CDR1 and CDR2 from the germline V gene are KGHSH and LQKENI. V lost 3 bases to trimming and J lost 7 bases, with 13 bases between them. Here the CDR3 DNA reads TGTGCCAGCTCACCCACCGACGGACAAAATGAGCAGTTCTTC. Protein product: CASSPTDGQNEQFF.

The chain uses TRBV2 and TRBJ2-2; the match to TRBD2 covers 13 bases. This CDR3 is built from 16 residues. V gave up 6 bases and J gave up 7 bases; unmatched junction bases: 8. CDR1 is SNHLY, CDR2 FYNNEI, per germline. This chain's CDR3 is CASSLTSGGARGELFF. The DNA for the CDR3 is TGTGCCAGCAGCCTTACTAGCGGGGGGGCCCGCGGGGAGCTGTTTTTT.

This clone showed up just a few times. V and J are TRBV15 and TRBJ2-6; unclear D gene. The V end lost 8 bases, the J end lost 3 bases, and 8 bases lay between the germline ends. The length of the CDR3 is 13 residues. Germline V gene lookup returns CDR1 LNHNV and CDR2 YYDKDF (reference sequence). The CDR3 here is CATRSHGANVLTF. Written as DNA, the CDR3 is TGTGCCACCCGTTCACATGGGGCCAACGTCCTGACTTTC.

This chain uses TRBV7-2 with TRBJ1-6; the match to TRBD1 covers 7 bases. This CDR3 is 16 amino acids long. After removal of 6 bases from V and 9 bases from J, the junction contained 14 bases not matched to a gene. CDR1 and CDR2 from the germline V gene are SGHTA and FQGNSA. The CDR3 here is CASSQQGLFFGSPLHF. DNA for the CDR3: TGTGCCAGCAGTCAACAGGGGCTGTTCTTCGGTTCACCCCTCCACTTT.

The chain joins TRBV7-9 to TRBJ2-5, with D perhaps matching TRBD2 (6 bases). Germline loops: CDR1 SEHNR, CDR2 FQNEAQ (reference sequence). The CDR3 spans 14 residues. The V and J ends lost 3 bases and 2 bases respectively, with 10 bases between them. The CDR3 DNA sequence: TGTGCCAGCAGCTTGGGACTCCTGCAAGAGACCCAGTACTTC. It translates to CASSLGLLQETQYF.

The V and J genes are TRBV19 and TRBJ2-3; 7 bases align to TRBD1. CDR1 is LNHDA, CDR2 SQIVND, per germline (reference sequence). Trimming removed 6 bases from V and 4 bases from J; junction bases left unmatched: 7. This CDR3 is built from 14 residues. This chain's CDR3 is CASRRGHEADTQYF. In DNA, the CDR3 is TGTGCCAGTAGAAGGGGGCACGAGGCAGATACGCAGTATTTT.

This chain uses TRBV15 with TRBJ2-3; possible D gene TRBD1, 6 bases. V was trimmed by 0 bases and J by 6 bases, leaving 10 bases between them. Germline V gene lookup returns CDR1 LNHNV and CDR2 YYDKDF (reference sequence). The CDR3 consists of 14 residues. The CDR3 spells CATSRDQQGDTQYF. The CDR3 nucleotides are TGTGCCACCAGCAGAGATCAACAGGGCGATACGCAGTATTTT.

V gene TRBV4-2 combines with J gene TRBJ2-2; D might be TRBD1 (6 bases). The ends were cut back, 3 bases at V and 4 bases at J, with 18 bases in the middle. Germline V gene sequence: CDR1 LGHNA, CDR2 YNFKEQ. The CDR3 spans 17 residues. CDR3 sequence reads: CASSQRQLRGTTGELFF. The CDR3 coding sequence is TGTGCCAGCAGCCAGCGCCAGCTTAGGGGGACCACCGGGGAGCTGTTTTTT.

V is TRBV2 and J is TRBJ2-7; 9 positions agree with TRBD1. Trimming took 9 bases from V and 3 from J; bases not matched to a gene: 6. Germline loops: CDR1 SNHLY, CDR2 FYNNEI. The CDR3 covers 13 residues. The CDR3 region has the DNA TGTGCCAGTATGGGACAGGGAGTCTACGAGCAGTACGTC. The encoded protein is CASMGQGVYEQYV.